A selection of T cell receptor beta chains follows, all from one sample in a study of cytomegalovirus exposure and HLA in healthy donors. Data came from immunoSEQ multiplex PCR; TCRdb stores just in-frame clones and leaves some out. Of some 41,000 clones in the sample, approximately 47% were seen once. Sequenced input: PBMCs. The source of these receptors is a man aged 60-69 years in good health and CMV-seronegative. Each CDR3 is given with its conserved first and last residue. The D gene is left open where the match is weak. A clone size is listed for some rows: how often the clone was seen (once, few, many), or a class if it is expanded.

V	D	size	J	CDR3	DNA
TRBV30	TRBD1	NA	TRBJ1-3	CAWTPRDRGNTIYF	TGTGCCTGGACCCCCCGGGACAGGGGAAACACCATATATTTT
TRBV6-5	TRBD2	NA	TRBJ2-1	CASSSLADSSYNEQFF	TGTGCTAGCAGTTCCCTAGCGGATAGCTCCTACAATGAGCAGTTCTTC
TRBV5-4	NA	NA	TRBJ2-3	CASSFGAASTDTQYF	TGTGCCAGCAGCTTTGGGGCGGCCAGCACAGATACGCAGTATTTT
TRBV15	NA	NA	TRBJ1-5	CATSSLTGGGEPQHF	TGTGCCACCAGCAGCCTTACAGGCGGGGGTGAGCCCCAGCATTTT
TRBV27	NA	few	TRBJ1-5	CASSLGQENQPQHF	TGTGCCAGCAGTTTGGGGCAGGAGAATCAGCCCCAGCATTTT
TRBV25-1	NA	NA	TRBJ2-5	CASSDAGQRKTQYF	TGTGCCAGCAGTGATGCAGGGCAGAGGAAGACCCAGTACTTC
TRBV13	TRBD2	NA	TRBJ2-3	CASRAGGGRADTQYF	TGTGCCAGCAGAGCGGGCGGGGGGAGGGCAGATACGCAGTATTTT
TRBV5-1	NA	NA	TRBJ1-1	CASSATPNTEAFF	TGCGCCAGCAGCGCTACCCCGAACACTGAAGCTTTCTTT
TRBV7-9	TRBD2	once	TRBJ2-1	CASSLPGLAGARNEQFF	TGTGCCAGCAGCCTACCAGGACTAGCGGGAGCCCGGAATGAGCAGTTCTTC
TRBV5-4	TRBD2	NA	TRBJ2-1	CASSSGTSGHNEQFF	TGTGCCAGCAGCTCTGGGACTAGCGGACACAATGAGCAGTTCTTC
TRBV30	NA	once	TRBJ1-2	CAWSVPGLPGGYTF	TGTGCCTGGAGTGTCCCGGGCCTACCGGGGGGCTACACCTTC
TRBV5-1	NA	NA	TRBJ2-7	CASSGGLRDDTYEQYF	TGCGCCAGCAGCGGGGGACTCCGCGACGACACCTACGAGCAGTACTTC
TRBV9	NA	NA	TRBJ1-4	CASSGGFNEKLFF	TGTGCCAGCAGCGGCGGGTTTAATGAAAAACTGTTTTTT
TRBV5-1	TRBD1	NA	TRBJ1-1	CASSLPQGATEAFF	TGCGCCAGCAGCTTGCCCCAGGGGGCGACTGAAGCTTTCTTT
TRBV28	TRBD1	NA	TRBJ2-7	CASSFRDSEQYF	TGTGCCAGCAGCTTCCGGGACAGCGAGCAGTACTTC
TRBV7-2	TRBD1	NA	TRBJ2-1	CASSPKGQGMNEQFF	TGTGCCAGCAGCCCAAAGGGACAGGGGATGAATGAGCAGTTCTTC
TRBV19	NA	NA	TRBJ2-5	CASSPRREETQYF	TGTGCCAGTAGTCCCAGGAGGGAGGAGACCCAGTACTTC
TRBV5-1	TRBD2	once	TRBJ2-7	CASSGRLAGGSYEQYF	TGCGCCAGCAGCGGACGACTAGCGGGAGGGTCCTACGAGCAGTACTTC
TRBV28	NA	NA	TRBJ1-5	CASSLGGRGVGNQPQHF	TGTGCCAGCAGTTTAGGCGGTCGGGGTGTAGGCAATCAGCCCCAGCATTTT
TRBV4-1	NA	NA	TRBJ1-1	CASSLPLRELGAGNTEAFF	TGCGCCAGCAGCCTTCCCCTCCGAGAATTGGGCGCCGGGAACACTGAAGCTTTCTTT
TRBV29-1	NA	NA	TRBJ2-7	CSYNRSPYEQYF	TGCAGCTATAACAGGAGTCCCTACGAGCAGTACTTC
TRBV7-2	TRBD2	NA	TRBJ2-1	CASSPRTSGRAGEQFF	TGTGCCAGCAGCCCCCGGACTAGCGGGAGGGCCGGTGAGCAGTTCTTC
TRBV10-3	TRBD1	once	TRBJ1-1	CAITLGQGAPEAFF	TGTGCCATCACTTTAGGACAGGGGGCCCCTGAAGCTTTCTTT
TRBV7-9	TRBD1	once	TRBJ1-4	CASSFGQVNEKLFF	TGTGCCAGCAGCTTCGGACAGGTGAATGAAAAACTGTTTTTT
TRBV7-6	NA	NA	TRBJ2-5	CASSPGWETQYF	TGTGCCAGCAGCCCAGGGTGGGAGACCCAGTACTTC
TRBV7-2	TRBD1	NA	TRBJ1-4	CASSPQGGNEKLFF	TGTGCCAGCAGCCCACAGGGGGGGAATGAAAAACTGTTTTTT
TRBV19	NA	NA	TRBJ1-1	CATRQTGFNTEAFF	TGTGCCACCCGGCAAACAGGTTTCAACACTGAAGCTTTCTTT
TRBV5-1	NA	NA	TRBJ1-1	CASSLPGQSHTEAFF	TGCGCCAGCAGCTTACCGGGACAAAGTCACACTGAAGCTTTCTTT
TRBV16	TRBD1	NA	TRBJ2-7	CASSPQGTGFNEQYF	TGTGCCAGCAGCCCGCAGGGGACAGGGTTCAACGAGCAGTACTTC
TRBV6-5	TRBD1	NA	TRBJ1-1	CASSYSTGANTEAFF	TGTGCCAGCAGTTACTCGACAGGGGCGAACACTGAAGCTTTCTTT
TRBV19	NA	NA	TRBJ1-3	CASSPSGNTIYF	TGTGCCAGTAGTCCTTCGGGGAACACCATATATTTT